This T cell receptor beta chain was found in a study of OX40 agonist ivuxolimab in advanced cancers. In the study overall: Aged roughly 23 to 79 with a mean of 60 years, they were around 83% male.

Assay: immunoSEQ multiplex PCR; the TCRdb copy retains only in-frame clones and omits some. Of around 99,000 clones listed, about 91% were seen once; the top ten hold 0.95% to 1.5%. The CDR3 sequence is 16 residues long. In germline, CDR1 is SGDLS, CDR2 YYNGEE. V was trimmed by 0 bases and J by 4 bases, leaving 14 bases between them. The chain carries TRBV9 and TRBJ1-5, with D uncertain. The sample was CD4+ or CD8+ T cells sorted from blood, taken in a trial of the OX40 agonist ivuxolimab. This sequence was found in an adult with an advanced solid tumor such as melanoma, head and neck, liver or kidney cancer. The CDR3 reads CASSVVPVAYNQPQHF. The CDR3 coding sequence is TGTGCCAGCAGCGTAGTTCCCGTGGCCTATAATCAGCCCCAGCATTTT.